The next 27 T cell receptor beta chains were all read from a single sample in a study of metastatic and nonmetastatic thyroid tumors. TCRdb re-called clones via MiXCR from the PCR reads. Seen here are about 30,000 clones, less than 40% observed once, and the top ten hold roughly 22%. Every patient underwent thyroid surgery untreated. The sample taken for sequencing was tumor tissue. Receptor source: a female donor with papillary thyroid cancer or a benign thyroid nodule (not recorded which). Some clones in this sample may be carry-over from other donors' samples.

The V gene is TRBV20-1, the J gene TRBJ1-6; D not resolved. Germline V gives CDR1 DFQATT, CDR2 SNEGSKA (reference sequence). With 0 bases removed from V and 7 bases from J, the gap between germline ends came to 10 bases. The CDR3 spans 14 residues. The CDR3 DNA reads TGCAGTGCTAGAGACCGGACGGGCAATTCACCCCTCCACTTT. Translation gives CSARDRTGNSPLHF.

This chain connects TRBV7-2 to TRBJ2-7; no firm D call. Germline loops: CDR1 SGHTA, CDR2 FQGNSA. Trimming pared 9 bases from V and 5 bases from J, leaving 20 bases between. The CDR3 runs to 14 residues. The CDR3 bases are TGTGCCAGACTCACCGGGTTGGGGATTCACGAGCAGTACTTC. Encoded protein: CARLTGLGIHEQYF.

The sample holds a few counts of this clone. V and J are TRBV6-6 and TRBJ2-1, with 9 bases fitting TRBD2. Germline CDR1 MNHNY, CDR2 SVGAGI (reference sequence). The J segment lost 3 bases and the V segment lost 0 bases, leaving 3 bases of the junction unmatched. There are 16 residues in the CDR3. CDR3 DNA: TGTGCCAGCAGTTACTCCTCTAGCGGGGTCTACAATGAGCAGTTCTTC. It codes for CASSYSSSGVYNEQFF.

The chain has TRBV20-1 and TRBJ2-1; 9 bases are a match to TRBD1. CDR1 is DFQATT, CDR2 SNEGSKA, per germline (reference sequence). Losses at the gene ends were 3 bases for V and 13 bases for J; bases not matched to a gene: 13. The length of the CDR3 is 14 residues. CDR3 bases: TGCAGTGCTAGGGACAGGGGAATGAGCAGTGCCCAGTTCTTC. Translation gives CSARDRGMSSAQFF.

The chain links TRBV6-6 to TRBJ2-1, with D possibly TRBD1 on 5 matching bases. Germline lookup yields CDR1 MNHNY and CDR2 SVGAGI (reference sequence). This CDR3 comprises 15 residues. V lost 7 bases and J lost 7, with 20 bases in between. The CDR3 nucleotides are TGTGCCAGCATTGGCAGGGCTAAGGCGTGGAATGAGCAGTTCTTC. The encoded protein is CASIGRAKAWNEQFF.

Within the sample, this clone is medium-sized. The CDR3 nucleotides read TGTGCCTGGAGTGGCCAGGGCCTATCTTACGAGCAGTACTTC. This encodes CAWSGQGLSYEQYF. The chain employs TRBV30 and TRBJ2-7; TRBD1 is a possible D gene (5 bases). Germline lookup yields CDR1 GTSNPN and CDR2 SVGIG (reference sequence). CDR3 size: 14 residues. V dropped 1 base and J dropped 4 bases, with 14 bases sitting between them.

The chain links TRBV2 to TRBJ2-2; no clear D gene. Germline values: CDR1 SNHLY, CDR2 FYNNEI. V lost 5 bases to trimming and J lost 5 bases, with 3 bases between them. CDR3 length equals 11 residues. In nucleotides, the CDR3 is TGTGCCAGCAGTAGAACCGGGGAGCTGTTTTTT. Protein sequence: CASSRTGELFF.

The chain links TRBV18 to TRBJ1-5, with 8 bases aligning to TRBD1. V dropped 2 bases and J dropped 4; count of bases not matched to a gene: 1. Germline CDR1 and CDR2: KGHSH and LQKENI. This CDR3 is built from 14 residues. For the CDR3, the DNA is TGTGCCAGCTCACCAACAGGGGGGAATCAGCCCCAGCATTTT. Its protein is CASSPTGGNQPQHF.

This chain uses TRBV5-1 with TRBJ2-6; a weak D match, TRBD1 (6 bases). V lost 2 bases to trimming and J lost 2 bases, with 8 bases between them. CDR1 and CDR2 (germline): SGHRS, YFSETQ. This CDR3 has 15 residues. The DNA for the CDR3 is TGCGCCAGCAGCTTTGACAGGACTGGGGCCAACGTCCTGACTTTC. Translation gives CASSFDRTGANVLTF.

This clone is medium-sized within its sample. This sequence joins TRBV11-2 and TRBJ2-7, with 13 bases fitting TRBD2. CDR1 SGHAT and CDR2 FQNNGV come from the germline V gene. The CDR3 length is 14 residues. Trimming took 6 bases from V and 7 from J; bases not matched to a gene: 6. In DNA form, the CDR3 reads TGTGCCAGCAGTCGGACTAGCGGGGGTAGTGAGCAGTACTTC. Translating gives CASSRTSGGSEQYF.

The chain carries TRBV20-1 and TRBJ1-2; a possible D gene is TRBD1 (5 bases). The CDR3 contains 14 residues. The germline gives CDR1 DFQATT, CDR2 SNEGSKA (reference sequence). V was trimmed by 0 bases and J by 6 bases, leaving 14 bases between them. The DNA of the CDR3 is TGCAGTGCTAGAGAGGACTTTAGACAGAATGGCTACACCTTC. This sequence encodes CSAREDFRQNGYTF.

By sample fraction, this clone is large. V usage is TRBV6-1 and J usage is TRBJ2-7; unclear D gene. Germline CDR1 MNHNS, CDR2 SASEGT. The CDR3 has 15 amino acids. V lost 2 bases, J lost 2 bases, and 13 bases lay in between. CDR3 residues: CASSEWGLTPYEQYF. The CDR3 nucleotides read TGTGCCAGCAGTGAATGGGGTCTCACCCCCTACGAGCAGTACTTC.

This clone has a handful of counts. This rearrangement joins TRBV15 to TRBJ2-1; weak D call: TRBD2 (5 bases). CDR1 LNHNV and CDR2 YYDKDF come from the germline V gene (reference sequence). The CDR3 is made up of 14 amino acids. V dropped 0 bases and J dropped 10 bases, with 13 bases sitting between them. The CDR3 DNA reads TGTGCCACCAGCAGAGATCGGGGAGAAGAGGAGCAGTTCTTC. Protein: CATSRDRGEEEQFF.

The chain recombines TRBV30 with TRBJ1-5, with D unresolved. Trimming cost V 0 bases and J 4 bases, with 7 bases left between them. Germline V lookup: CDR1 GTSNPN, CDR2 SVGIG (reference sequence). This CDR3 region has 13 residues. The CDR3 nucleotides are TGTGCCTGGAGTGTTAGCTTAAATCAGCCCCAGCATTTT. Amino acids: CAWSVSLNQPQHF.

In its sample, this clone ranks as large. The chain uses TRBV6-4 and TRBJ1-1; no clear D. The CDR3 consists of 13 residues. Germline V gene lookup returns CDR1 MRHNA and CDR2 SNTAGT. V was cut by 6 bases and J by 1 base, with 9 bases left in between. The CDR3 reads CASSTEWNTEAFF. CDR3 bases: TGTGCCAGCAGCACGGAGTGGAACACTGAAGCTTTCTTT.

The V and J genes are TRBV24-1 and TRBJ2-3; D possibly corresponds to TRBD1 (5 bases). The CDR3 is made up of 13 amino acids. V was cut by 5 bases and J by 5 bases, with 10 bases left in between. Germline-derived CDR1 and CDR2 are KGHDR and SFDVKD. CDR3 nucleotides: TGTGCCACCAGTGCAGGGTTGGGAGATACGCAGTATTTT. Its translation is CATSAGLGDTQYF.

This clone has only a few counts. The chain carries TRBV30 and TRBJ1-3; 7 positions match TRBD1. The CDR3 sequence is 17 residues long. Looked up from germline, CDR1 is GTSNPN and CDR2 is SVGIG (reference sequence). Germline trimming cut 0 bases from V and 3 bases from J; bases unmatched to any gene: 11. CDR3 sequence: CAWSVHSAGGGGNTIYF. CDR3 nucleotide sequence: TGTGCCTGGAGTGTACATTCGGCAGGGGGAGGTGGAAACACCATATATTTT.

The CDR3 loop is CASSFEGPWDEQYF. The CDR3 DNA reads TGCGCCAGCAGCTTTGAGGGGCCGTGGGATGAGCAGTACTTC. The V and J genes are TRBV5-1 and TRBJ2-7; D might be TRBD1 or TRBD2, each matching 5 bases. The CDR3 is 14 amino acids. Germline V gene lookup returns CDR1 SGHRS and CDR2 YFSETQ. Trimming took 2 bases from V and 7 from J, leaving 16 bases between them.

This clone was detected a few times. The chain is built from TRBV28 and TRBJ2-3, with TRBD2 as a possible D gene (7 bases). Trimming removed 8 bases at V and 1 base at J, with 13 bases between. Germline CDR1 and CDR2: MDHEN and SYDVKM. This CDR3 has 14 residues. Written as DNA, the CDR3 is TGTGCCAGCGGGTCGGGGGGCCGCACAGATACGCAGTATTTT. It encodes CASGSGGRTDTQYF.

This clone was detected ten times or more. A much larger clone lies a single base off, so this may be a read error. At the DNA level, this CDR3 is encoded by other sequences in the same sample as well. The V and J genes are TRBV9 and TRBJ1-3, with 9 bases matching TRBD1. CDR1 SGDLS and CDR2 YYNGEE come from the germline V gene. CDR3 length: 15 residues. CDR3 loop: CASSPDTGGGNTIYF. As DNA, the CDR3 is TGTGCCAGCAGCCCAGATACAGGGGGCGGAAACACTATATATTTT.

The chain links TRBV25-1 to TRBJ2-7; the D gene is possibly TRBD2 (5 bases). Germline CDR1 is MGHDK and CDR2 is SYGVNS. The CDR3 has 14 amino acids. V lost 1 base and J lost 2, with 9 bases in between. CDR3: CASSEFGETYEQYF. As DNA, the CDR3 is TGTGCCAGCAGTGAATTCGGGGAGACCTACGAGCAGTACTTC.

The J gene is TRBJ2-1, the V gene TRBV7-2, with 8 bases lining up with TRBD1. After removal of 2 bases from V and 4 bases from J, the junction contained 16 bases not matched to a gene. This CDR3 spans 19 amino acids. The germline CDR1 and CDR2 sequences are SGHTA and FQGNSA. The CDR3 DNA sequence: TGTGCCAGCAGCTTATTTTTCGGACAGGGATTAGGTGTATACAATGAGCAGTTCTTC. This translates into CASSLFFGQGLGVYNEQFF.

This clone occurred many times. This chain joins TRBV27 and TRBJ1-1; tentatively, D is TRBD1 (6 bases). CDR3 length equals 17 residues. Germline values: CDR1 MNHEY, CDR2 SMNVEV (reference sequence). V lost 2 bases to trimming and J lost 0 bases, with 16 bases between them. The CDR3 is CASSLRSWGALNTEAFF. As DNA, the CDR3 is TGTGCCAGCAGTTTACGATCTTGGGGGGCCCTGAACACTGAAGCTTTCTTT.

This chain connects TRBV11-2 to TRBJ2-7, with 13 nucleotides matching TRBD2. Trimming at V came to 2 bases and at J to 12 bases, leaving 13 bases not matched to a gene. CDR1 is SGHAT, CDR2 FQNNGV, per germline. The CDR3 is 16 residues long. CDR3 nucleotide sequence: TGTGCCAGCAGCTTACTACTACTAGCGGGAGGGCCGGATCTGTACTTC. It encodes CASSLLLLAGGPDLYF.

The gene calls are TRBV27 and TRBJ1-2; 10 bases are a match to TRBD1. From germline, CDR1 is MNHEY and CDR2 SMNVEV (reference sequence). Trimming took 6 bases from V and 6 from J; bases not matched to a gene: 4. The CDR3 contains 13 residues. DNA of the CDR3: TGTGCCAGCAGGGGACAGGGGATGGATGGCTACACCTTC. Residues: CASRGQGMDGYTF.

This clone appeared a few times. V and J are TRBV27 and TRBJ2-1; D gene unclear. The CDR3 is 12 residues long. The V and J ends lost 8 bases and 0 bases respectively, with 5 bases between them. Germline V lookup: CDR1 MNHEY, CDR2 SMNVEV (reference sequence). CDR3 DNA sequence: TGTGCCAGCCAGCGCTCCTACAATGAGCAGTTCTTC. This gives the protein CASQRSYNEQFF.

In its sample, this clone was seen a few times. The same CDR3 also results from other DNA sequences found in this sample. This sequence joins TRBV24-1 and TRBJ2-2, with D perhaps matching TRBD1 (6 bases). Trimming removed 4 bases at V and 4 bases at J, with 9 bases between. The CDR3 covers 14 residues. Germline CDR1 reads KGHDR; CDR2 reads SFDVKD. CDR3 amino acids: CATSDSDSTGELFF. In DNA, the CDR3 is TGTGCCACCAGTGACTCGGACAGCACCGGGGAGCTGTTTTTT.